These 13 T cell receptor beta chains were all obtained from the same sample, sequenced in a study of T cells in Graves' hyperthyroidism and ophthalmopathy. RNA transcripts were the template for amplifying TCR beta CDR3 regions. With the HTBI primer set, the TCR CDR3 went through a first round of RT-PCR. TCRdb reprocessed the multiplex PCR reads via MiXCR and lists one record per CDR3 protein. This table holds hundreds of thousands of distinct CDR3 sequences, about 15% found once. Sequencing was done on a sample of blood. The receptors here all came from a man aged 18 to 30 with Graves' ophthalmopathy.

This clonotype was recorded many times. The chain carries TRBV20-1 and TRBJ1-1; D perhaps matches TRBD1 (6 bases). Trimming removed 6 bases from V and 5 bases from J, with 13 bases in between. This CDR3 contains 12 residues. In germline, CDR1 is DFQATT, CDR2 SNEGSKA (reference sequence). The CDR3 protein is CSAPYRETEAFF. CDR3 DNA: TGCAGTGCACCCTACAGGGAAACTGAAGCTTTCTTT.

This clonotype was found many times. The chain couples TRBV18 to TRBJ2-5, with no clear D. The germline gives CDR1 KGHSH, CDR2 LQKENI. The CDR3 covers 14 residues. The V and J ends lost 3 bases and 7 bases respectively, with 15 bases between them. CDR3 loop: CASSPAFPAGTQYF. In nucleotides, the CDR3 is TGTGCCAGCTCACCGGCTTTTCCGGCCGGGACCCAGTACTTC.

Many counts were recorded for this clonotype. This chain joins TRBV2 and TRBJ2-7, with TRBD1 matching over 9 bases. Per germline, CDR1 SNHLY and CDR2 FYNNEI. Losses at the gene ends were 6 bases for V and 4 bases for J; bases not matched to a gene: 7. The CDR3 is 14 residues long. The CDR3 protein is CASRGGQGRYEQYF. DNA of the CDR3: TGTGCCAGCAGGGGTGGACAGGGGAGGTACGAGCAGTACTTC.

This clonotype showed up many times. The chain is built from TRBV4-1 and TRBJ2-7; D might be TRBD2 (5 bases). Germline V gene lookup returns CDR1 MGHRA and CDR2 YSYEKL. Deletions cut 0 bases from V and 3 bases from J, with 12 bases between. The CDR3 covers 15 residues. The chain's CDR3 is CASSQEASPNYEQYF. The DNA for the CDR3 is TGCGCCAGCAGCCAAGAGGCTAGCCCTAACTACGAGCAGTACTTC.

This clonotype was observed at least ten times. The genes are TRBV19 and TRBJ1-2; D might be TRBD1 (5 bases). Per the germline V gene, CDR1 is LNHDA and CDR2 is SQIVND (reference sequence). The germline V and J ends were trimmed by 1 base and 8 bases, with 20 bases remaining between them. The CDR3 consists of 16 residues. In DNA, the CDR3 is TGTGCCAGTAGTATAGGAGGAGACAGACCCTCTGCAGGCTACACCTTC. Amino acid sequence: CASSIGGDRPSAGYTF.

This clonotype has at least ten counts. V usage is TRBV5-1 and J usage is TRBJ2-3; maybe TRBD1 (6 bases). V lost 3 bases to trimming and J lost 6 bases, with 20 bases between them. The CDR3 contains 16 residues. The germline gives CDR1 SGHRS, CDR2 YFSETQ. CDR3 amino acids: CASSSRQPWQGDTQYF. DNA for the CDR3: TGCGCCAGCAGCTCCAGACAGCCTTGGCAGGGGGATACGCAGTATTTT.

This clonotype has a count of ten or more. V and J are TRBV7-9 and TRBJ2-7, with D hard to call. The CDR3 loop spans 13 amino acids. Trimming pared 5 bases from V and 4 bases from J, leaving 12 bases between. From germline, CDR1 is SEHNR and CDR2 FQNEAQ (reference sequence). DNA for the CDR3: TGTGCCAGCAGCCGCTCCGGAAGGTACGAGCAGTACTTC. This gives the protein CASSRSGRYEQYF. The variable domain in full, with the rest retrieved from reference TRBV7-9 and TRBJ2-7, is DTGVSQNPRHKITKRGQNVTFRCDPISEHNRLYWYRQTLGQGPEFLTYFQNEAQLEKSRLLSDRFSAERPKGSFSTLEIQRTEQGDSAMYLCASSRSGRYEQYFGPGTRLTVT.

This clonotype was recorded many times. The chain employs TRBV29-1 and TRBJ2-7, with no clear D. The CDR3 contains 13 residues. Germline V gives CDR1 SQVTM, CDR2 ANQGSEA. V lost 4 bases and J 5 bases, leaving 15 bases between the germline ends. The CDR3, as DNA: TGCAGCGTTGGGGGTGTTGATGACAACGAGCAGTACTTC. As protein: CSVGGVDDNEQYF.

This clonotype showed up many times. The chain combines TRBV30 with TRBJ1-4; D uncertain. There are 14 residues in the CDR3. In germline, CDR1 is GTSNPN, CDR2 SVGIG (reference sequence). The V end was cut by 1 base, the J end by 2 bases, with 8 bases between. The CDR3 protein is CAWSEGHTNEKLFF. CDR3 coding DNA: TGTGCCTGGAGTGAAGGTCACACTAATGAAAAACTGTTTTTT.

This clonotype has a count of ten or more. The DNA of the CDR3 is TGTGCCAGCAGCACGTCTGGGGCCAACTATGGCTACACCTTC. It yields the protein CASSTSGANYGYTF. The gene calls are TRBV11-2 and TRBJ1-2; the D gene is possibly TRBD1 (5 bases). Deletions cut 5 bases from V and 2 bases from J, with 12 bases between. This CDR3 comprises 14 residues. Germline values: CDR1 SGHAT, CDR2 FQNNGV. The full variable domain, in which reference TRBV11-2 and TRBJ1-2 provide the parts outside the CDR3, is EAGVAQSPRYKIIEKRQSVAFWCNPISGHATLYWYQQILGQGPKLLIQFQNNGVVDDSQLPKDRFSAERLKGVDSTLKIQPAKLEDSAVYLCASSTSGANYGYTFGSGTRLTVV.

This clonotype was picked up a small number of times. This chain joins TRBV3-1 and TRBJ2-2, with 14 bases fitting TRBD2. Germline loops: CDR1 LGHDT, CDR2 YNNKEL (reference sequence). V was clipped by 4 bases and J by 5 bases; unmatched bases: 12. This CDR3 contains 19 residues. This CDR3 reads CASSPLQGLAGVRTGELFF. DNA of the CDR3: TGTGCCAGCAGCCCGCTCCAGGGACTAGCGGGAGTAAGGACCGGGGAGCTGTTTTTT.

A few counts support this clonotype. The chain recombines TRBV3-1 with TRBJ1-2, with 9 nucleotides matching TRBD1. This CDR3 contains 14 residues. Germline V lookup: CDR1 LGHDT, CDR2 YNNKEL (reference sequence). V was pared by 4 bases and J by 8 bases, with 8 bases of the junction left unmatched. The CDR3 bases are TGTGCCAGCAGCCCCTGGGACAGGGAGATCGGCTACACCTTC. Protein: CASSPWDREIGYTF.

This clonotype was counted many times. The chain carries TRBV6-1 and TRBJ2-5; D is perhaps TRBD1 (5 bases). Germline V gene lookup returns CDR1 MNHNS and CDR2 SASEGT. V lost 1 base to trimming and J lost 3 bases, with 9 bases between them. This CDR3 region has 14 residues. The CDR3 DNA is TGTGCCAGCAGTGAAGGGGCAGGGAAAGAGACCCAGTACTTC. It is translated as CASSEGAGKETQYF.